The 15 T cell receptor beta chains in this list originate from one sample, sequenced in a study of shared clonotypes between healthy human individuals. TCRdb's copy holds only in-frame clones and misses some; the assay was immunoSEQ multiplex PCR. This table holds over 300,000 clones, roughly 84% found once. Sequencing was carried out using memory CD8+ T cells sorted from blood. As to subset: CD45RO+ cells pooled with CCR7-negative TemRA cells. These receptors originate from a man between 18 and 35 years old in good health.

The chain has TRBV6-5 and TRBJ1-2; D remains ambiguous. The CDR3 covers 12 residues. Trimming stripped 2 bases from V and 8 bases from J, with 9 bases between. Germline CDR1 and CDR2: MNHEY and SVGAGI. The CDR3 DNA follows: TGTGCCAGCAGTTACATCTCTGGCGGCTACACCTTC. This gives the protein CASSYISGGYTF.

The chain joins TRBV7-8 to TRBJ2-5; 11 nucleotides align to TRBD2. The CDR3 sequence is 16 residues long. In germline, CDR1 is SGHVS, CDR2 FQNEAQ. V shed 3 bases and J 4 bases; nucleotides not matched to a gene: 7. The CDR3: CASSLGSGGGSETQYF. CDR3 nucleotides: TGTGCCAGCAGCTTGGGTAGCGGGGGGGGTTCAGAGACCCAGTACTTC.

The genes are TRBV2 and TRBJ2-7; 11 nucleotides match TRBD1. CDR1 and CDR2 (germline): SNHLY, FYNNEI. After removal of 10 bases from V and 2 bases from J, the junction contained 10 bases not matched to a gene. The CDR3 spans 15 residues. The DNA of the CDR3 is TGTGCCATTGAAGTCGGACAGGGGGCAGCCTACGAGCAGTACTTC. This gives the protein CAIEVGQGAAYEQYF.

The chain employs TRBV14 and TRBJ1-2; maybe TRBD1 (5 bases). This CDR3 comprises 15 residues. Trimming took off 4 bases at V and 6 bases at J, with 18 bases between the two ends. Germline V gene sequence: CDR1 SGHDN, CDR2 FVKESK. DNA for the CDR3: TGTGCCAGCAGCCGTACAGGCGCCGCGACCAATGGCTACACCTTC. Its translation: CASSRTGAATNGYTF.

Here the CDR3 reads CASSWRQGLSYEQYF. The CDR3 DNA follows: TGTGCCAGCAGCTGGAGGCAGGGACTCTCCTACGAGCAGTACTTC. J is TRBJ2-7 and V is TRBV5-6; perhaps TRBD2 as D (6 bases). The V end lost 3 bases, the J end lost 0 bases, and 13 bases lay between the germline ends. Germline lookup yields CDR1 SGHDT and CDR2 YYEEEE. The CDR3 is made up of 15 amino acids.

This chain connects TRBV7-9 to TRBJ1-2; D unclear. The CDR3 contains 14 residues. Germline CDR1 SEHNR, CDR2 FQNEAQ (reference sequence). Trimming took off 4 bases at V and 5 bases at J, with 14 bases between the two ends. CDR3 in amino acids: CASSSRLDPYGYTF. In DNA form, the CDR3 reads TGTGCCAGCAGCTCCAGGTTAGATCCTTATGGCTACACCTTC.

The genes are TRBV5-8 and TRBJ2-2; weak D call: TRBD1 (6 bases). V was pared by 4 bases and J by 6 bases, with 16 bases between. In germline, CDR1 is SGHTS, CDR2 YDEGEE. The CDR3 covers 15 residues. The CDR3: CASSNWTASPGELFF. CDR3 sequence (DNA): TGTGCCAGCAGCAACTGGACAGCGTCCCCCGGGGAGCTGTTTTTT.

The V call is TRBV5-1, the J call TRBJ2-2; 7 nucleotides agree with TRBD2. Trimming cost V 7 bases and J 2 bases; bases outside gene matches: 14. This CDR3 region has 17 residues. Per germline, CDR1 SGHRS and CDR2 YFSETQ. This CDR3 reads CASRPRDLAENTGELFF. Written as DNA, the CDR3 is TGCGCCAGCCGCCCAAGGGATCTAGCGGAAAACACCGGGGAGCTGTTTTTT.

The rearrangement uses TRBV30 and TRBJ2-5; 11 bases align to TRBD2. Germline values: CDR1 GTSNPN, CDR2 SVGIG (reference sequence). V was clipped by 0 bases and J by 2 bases; unmatched bases: 5. The CDR3 spans 16 residues. CDR3 DNA sequence: TGTGCCTGGAGTGTACACCTAGCGGGGGGACAAGAGACCCAGTACTTC. Translating it yields CAWSVHLAGGQETQYF.

The chain has TRBV6-1 and TRBJ2-7, with TRBD2 identical over 12 bases. Per the germline V gene, CDR1 is MNHNS and CDR2 is SASEGT. The CDR3 has 16 residues. The J segment lost 2 bases and the V segment lost 4 bases, leaving 6 bases of the junction unmatched. CDR3 DNA: TGTGCCAGCAGTGCTCTAGCGGGGGGGCCCACCTACGAGCAGTACTTC. Encoded protein: CASSALAGGPTYEQYF.

This clone was observed once. Other DNA variants within this sample encode the same CDR3. V gene TRBV7-9 combines with J gene TRBJ2-5; the D gene is possibly TRBD2 (6 bases). The germline gives CDR1 SEHNR, CDR2 FQNEAQ (reference sequence). The CDR3 contains 12 residues. Trimming took off 8 bases at V and 2 bases at J, with 9 bases between the two ends. Here the CDR3 reads CASEGLQETQYF. CDR3 DNA: TGTGCCAGCGAGGGACTTCAAGAGACCCAGTACTTC. The variable domain in full, with the rest retrieved from reference TRBV7-9 and TRBJ2-5, is DTGVSQNPRHKITKRGQNVTFRCDPISEHNRLYWYRQTLGQGPEFLTYFQNEAQLEKSRLLSDRFSAERPKGSFSTLEIQRTEQGDSAMYLCASEGLQETQYFGPGTRLLVL.

This chain links TRBV4-1 with TRBJ1-4; no reliable D call. Germline CDR1 is MGHRA and CDR2 is YSYEKL. The CDR3 totals 15 residues. The ends were cut back, 3 bases at V and 10 bases at J, with 18 bases in the middle. CDR3 nucleotides: TGCGCCAGCAGCCAGGCCCGCCTGTCGCGTGGAAAACTGTTTTTT. The encoded protein is CASSQARLSRGKLFF.

In this sample, this clone turned up a few times. The chain links TRBV27 to TRBJ1-5, with D perhaps matching TRBD1 (6 bases). The CDR3 has 15 residues. Trimming stripped 5 bases from V and 1 base from J, with 12 bases between. Germline V gene lookup returns CDR1 MNHEY and CDR2 SMNVEV (reference sequence). The CDR3 DNA reads as TGTGCCAGCAGTCCCCGGGGGGGCAGCAATCAGCCCCAGCATTTT. Its translation: CASSPRGGSNQPQHF.

This rearrangement joins TRBV6-6 to TRBJ1-4; the D gene is possibly TRBD1 (5 bases). The CDR3 is 16 amino acids. V was trimmed by 7 bases and J by 0 bases, leaving 15 bases between them. CDR1 is MNHNY and CDR2 is SVGAGI in the germline V gene (reference sequence). The CDR3 region is CASIRPTGATNEKLFF. Here the CDR3 DNA reads TGTGCCAGCATCCGACCCACAGGAGCAACTAATGAAAAACTGTTTTTT.

The gene calls are TRBV12-1 and TRBJ2-6; TRBD1 is taken as the D call from the table, unchecked against the DNA. TRBV12-1 is designated a pseudogene. This CDR3 contains 16 residues. The CDR3 DNA sequence: TGTGCCAGCAGCCACATAGGACAAAGTCGGGCCAACGTCCTGACTTTC. Amino acids: CASSHIGQSRANVLTF.